One sample yielded the 19 T cell receptor beta chains listed below, sequenced in a study of OX40 agonist ivuxolimab in advanced cancers. Clones were sequenced by immunoSEQ multiplex PCR, and TCRdb holds only the in-frame ones, with some missing. The sample carries around 40,000 clones, 84% recorded once. The sample was CD4+ or CD8+ T cells sorted from blood, taken in a trial of the OX40 agonist ivuxolimab. These receptors were collected from an adult with an advanced solid tumor such as melanoma, head and neck, liver or kidney cancer.

This chain joins TRBV6-1 and TRBJ1-5; D is perhaps TRBD1 (5 bases). This CDR3 spans 15 amino acids. Germline CDR1 reads MNHNS; CDR2 reads SASEGT. Trimming pared 3 bases from V and 2 bases from J, leaving 11 bases between. CDR3 protein: CASSDWGDGNQPQHF. The CDR3 DNA sequence: TGTGCCAGCAGTGATTGGGGGGATGGCAATCAGCCCCAGCATTTT.

This clone appeared once. The V call is TRBV27, the J call TRBJ1-5, with 10 bases that match TRBD1. This CDR3 has 15 amino acids. With V trimmed by 5 bases and J by 7 bases, 8 bases remained unmatched. Germline loops: CDR1 MNHEY, CDR2 SMNVEV (reference sequence). CDR3 coding DNA: TGTGCCAGCAGTCTAGGGACAGGGGCGACGCAGCCCCAGCATTTT. It codes for CASSLGTGATQPQHF.

This CDR3 reads CASSLERDTEAFF. As DNA, the CDR3 is TGTGCCAGCAGCTTAGAACGGGACACTGAAGCTTTCTTT. V and J are TRBV7-9 and TRBJ1-1; no reliable D call. CDR1 and CDR2 (germline): SEHNR, FQNEAQ (reference sequence). V was shortened by 1 base and J by 3 bases, with 6 bases between the two germline ends. The CDR3 is made up of 13 amino acids.

A note on this clone: The identical CDR3 is also encoded by other nucleotide sequences in the sample. The CDR3 DNA reads TGTGCCAGCAGCCCCTCCGGGTCCCCGTACGAGCAGTACTTC. Translation: CASSPSGSPYEQYF. The chain employs TRBV7-2 and TRBJ2-7, with no clear D. Germline V gene data show CDR1 as SGHTA and CDR2 as FQGNSA. Deletions cut 5 bases from V and 4 bases from J, with 15 bases between. This CDR3 is 14 amino acids long.

The gene calls are TRBV7-6 and TRBJ2-3, with no clear D. The V gene's germline CDR1 is SGHVS and CDR2 FNYEAQ. This CDR3 has 13 amino acids. The V end lost 0 bases, the J end lost 3 bases, and 4 bases lay between the germline ends. The CDR3 sequence is CASSLARTDTQYF. CDR3 DNA sequence: TGTGCCAGCAGCTTAGCCAGAACAGATACGCAGTATTTT. Full variable domain (missing parts from reference TRBV7-6 and TRBJ2-3): GAGVSQSPRYKVTKRGQDVALRCDPISGHVSLYWYRQALGQGPEFLTYFNYEAQQDKSGLPNDRFSAERPEGSISTLTIQRTEQRDSAMYRCASSLARTDTQYFGPGTRLTVL.

CDR3 sequence: CASSLVVSSGANVLTF. The CDR3 DNA is TGTGCCAGCAGTTTAGTGGTCAGCTCTGGGGCCAACGTCCTGACTTTC. This chain links TRBV27 with TRBJ2-6; D uncertain. CDR1 is MNHEY, CDR2 SMNVEV, per germline (reference sequence). V was trimmed by 2 bases and J by 0 bases, leaving 8 bases between them. The CDR3 covers 16 residues.

The chain employs TRBV28 and TRBJ2-5; TRBD1 matches 8 bases. The CDR3 covers 16 residues. Germline V lookup: CDR1 MDHEN, CDR2 SYDVKM. V lost 5 bases and J lost 0; bases outside the gene matches: 8. The CDR3 nucleotides are TGTGCCAGCAGTCCTCCGACAGGGGCGTACCAAGAGACCCAGTACTTC. Protein product: CASSPPTGAYQETQYF.

This clone was observed a handful of times. The chain recombines TRBV4-2 with TRBJ2-1, with D maybe TRBD2 (5 bases). Trimming took 0 bases from V and 3 from J, leaving 9 bases between them. Germline-derived CDR1 and CDR2 are LGHNA and YNFKEQ. The CDR3 is 15 residues long. DNA for the CDR3: TGTGCCAGCAGCCAAGAGGACTCGTTCTACAATGAGCAGTTCTTC. This gives the protein CASSQEDSFYNEQFF.

J is TRBJ2-3 and V is TRBV27; D call uncertain. The CDR3 sequence is 13 residues long. Germline V gene lookup returns CDR1 MNHEY and CDR2 SMNVEV (reference sequence). The ends were cut back, 5 bases at V and 4 bases at J, with 10 bases in the middle. Here the CDR3 reads CASSPQSSDTQYF. As DNA, the CDR3 is TGTGCCAGCAGTCCCCAGTCATCAGATACGCAGTATTTT.

The chain couples TRBV28 to TRBJ2-7; 9 bases map to TRBD1. V was pared by 5 bases and J by 1 base, with 6 bases of the junction left unmatched. The germline gives CDR1 MDHEN, CDR2 SYDVKM. This CDR3 spans 15 amino acids. The DNA of the CDR3 is TGTGCCAGCAGTCGGGCCGGGACAGGGTCCTACGAGCAGTACTTC. Protein product: CASSRAGTGSYEQYF.

V usage is TRBV28 and J usage is TRBJ1-5; D may be TRBD1 (5 bases). This CDR3 region has 17 residues. The germline V gene encodes CDR1 MDHEN and CDR2 SYDVKM. V lost 2 bases and J lost 2, with 16 bases in between. CDR3 region: CASSLTSGVGGNQPQHF. CDR3 nucleotide sequence: TGTGCCAGCAGTTTAACGTCGGGGGTAGGCGGCAATCAGCCCCAGCATTTT.

The chain joins TRBV7-9 to TRBJ2-2; TRBD2 matches 7 bases. The CDR3 consists of 17 residues. Germline V gene data show CDR1 as SEHNR and CDR2 as FQNEAQ (reference sequence). The junction had 10 bases not matched to a gene; V was cut back by 5 bases and J by 1 base. CDR3 amino acids: CASSHPRGEMNTGELFF. Written as DNA, the CDR3 is TGTGCCAGCAGCCACCCTCGGGGGGAGATGAACACCGGGGAGCTGTTTTTT.

The chain couples TRBV27 to TRBJ2-3; 7 bases agree with TRBD2. V shed 1 base, J shed 0 bases, and the junction held 4 bases outside the gene matches. CDR1 is MNHEY and CDR2 is SMNVEV in the germline V gene (reference sequence). The CDR3 totals 16 residues. The CDR3 reads CASSLWASGSTDTQYF. In DNA form, the CDR3 reads TGTGCCAGCAGTTTATGGGCTAGCGGAAGCACAGATACGCAGTATTTT.

The chain carries TRBV28 and TRBJ2-1; D not certain. The CDR3 covers 14 residues. Germline CDR1 MDHEN, CDR2 SYDVKM. V dropped 8 bases and J dropped 0 bases, with 11 bases sitting between them. CDR3 DNA: TGTGCCAGCCGCCGCCAGAGCTCCTACAATGAGCAGTTCTTC. Protein sequence: CASRRQSSYNEQFF.

The chain is built from TRBV6-6 and TRBJ2-7; D assignment may be TRBD1 or TRBD2 (5 bases each). The CDR3 has 15 amino acids. Germline loops: CDR1 MNHNY, CDR2 SVGAGI (reference sequence). Trimming pared 5 bases from V and 3 bases from J, leaving 17 bases between. The chain's CDR3 is CASSISAGAFYEQYF. The CDR3 bases are TGTGCCAGCAGTATCTCGGCCGGGGCCTTCTACGAGCAGTACTTC.

The genes are TRBV5-1 and TRBJ1-1; no clear D. V shed 4 bases and J shed 5 bases, with 12 bases lying between them. The CDR3 consists of 13 residues. Germline CDR1 is SGHRS and CDR2 is YFSETQ. DNA of the CDR3: TGCGCCAGCAGCATTGACCTATGGACTGAAGCTTTCTTT. Translating it yields CASSIDLWTEAFF.

J is TRBJ2-7 and V is TRBV6-5, with TRBD1 matching over 8 bases. This CDR3 is 14 amino acids long. Germline CDR1 is MNHEY and CDR2 is SVGAGI. The ends lost 2 bases at V and 2 bases at J; junction bases unmatched: 2. In DNA form, the CDR3 reads TGTGCCAGCAGTTACGGACAGGGACCCTACGAGCAGTACTTC. Amino acids: CASSYGQGPYEQYF.

V is TRBV2 and J is TRBJ2-1; 11 bases agree with TRBD2. Unmatched junction bases numbered 4, after V lost 3 bases and J lost 6 bases. The CDR3 totals 15 residues. Germline CDR1 SNHLY, CDR2 FYNNEI. For the CDR3, the DNA is TGTGCCAGCAGTGACCCGGGACTAGCGGCCAATGAGCAGTTCTTC. Protein sequence: CASSDPGLAANEQFF. Full variable domain (missing parts from reference TRBV2 and TRBJ2-1): EPEVTQTPSHQVTQMGQEVILRCVPISNHLYFYWYRQILGQKVEFLVSFYNNEISEKSEIFDDQFSVERPDGSNFTLKIRSTKLEDSAMYFCASSDPGLAANEQFFGPGTRLTVL.

V and J are TRBV10-3 and TRBJ1-1, with D tentatively TRBD1 (6 bases). There are 14 residues in the CDR3. The V gene lost 4 bases and the J gene lost 1 base, with 10 bases spanning the gap. CDR1 is ENHRY and CDR2 is SYGVKD in the germline V gene. The CDR3, as DNA: TGTGCCATCAGTGTCGACAGGACGAACACTGAAGCTTTCTTT. Its translation is CAISVDRTNTEAFF.